A selection of T cell receptor beta chains follows, all from one sample in a study of sequential checkpoint blockade in melanoma. Assay used: immunoSEQ multiplex PCR; TCRdb lists only in-frame clones, some missing. This sample has some 9,600 clones; more than 60% occur once, and the top ten carry about 12%. The sequenced sample was CD8+ T cells sorted from blood (inferred from file names), obtained from a patient given nivolumab and ipilimumab in sequence. These receptor sequences come from a human donor with melanoma. Both conserved end residues are part of each CDR3. D genes are given only for firm matches. Clone size, where shown, is once, few, many, or a class for clones that have expanded.

TRBJ1-1 | TRBV28 | NA | NA | TGTGCCAGCAGTATTCTGGACAGTATAATCAACACTGAAGCTTTCTTT | CASSILDSIINTEAFF
TRBJ1-1 | TRBV7-9 | NA | NA | TGTGCCAGCAGCTTAACAGGGAACACTGAAGCTTTCTTT | CASSLTGNTEAFF
TRBJ2-1 | TRBV27 | NA | TRBD2 | TGTGCCAGCAGGACTAGCGGGCCTTACAATGAGCAGTTCTTC | CASRTSGPYNEQFF
TRBJ1-5 | TRBV4-2 | NA | TRBD1 | TGTGCCAGCAGCCAGTGGACAGGGAACAATCAGCCCCAGCATTTT | CASSQWTGNNQPQHF
TRBJ2-7 | TRBV27 | NA | TRBD1 | TGTGCCAGCAGTTCGACAGGGGCTTACGAGCAGTACTTC | CASSSTGAYEQYF
TRBJ1-4 | TRBV9 | NA | NA | TGTGCCAGCAGCGTAGGCAGGTTGGATGAAAAACTGTTTTTT | CASSVGRLDEKLFF
TRBJ2-1 | TRBV19 | NA | NA | TGTGCCAGTAGTATAGATGGTCGGCCAGGGAACTACAATGAGCAGTTCTTC | CASSIDGRPGNYNEQFF
TRBJ2-7 | TRBV11-2 | NA | NA | TGTGCCAGCAGCCCGACGACTAGGCATACCTCCGAGCAGTACTTC | CASSPTTRHTSEQYF
TRBJ1-5 | TRBV27 | NA | TRBD1 | TGTGCCAGCAGTCCCCATCCCGGGACAGGGTTCAATCAGCCCCAGCATTTT | CASSPHPGTGFNQPQHF
TRBJ2-7 | TRBV29-1 | few | NA | TGCAGCGTTCAGGGCGGGACCTCCTACGAGCAGTACTTC | CSVQGGTSYEQYF
TRBJ1-2 | TRBV19 | NA | NA | TGTGCCAGTGGGGCAGAGCTTAGCTATGGCTACACCTTC | CASGAELSYGYTF
TRBJ2-1 | TRBV19 | NA | TRBD1 | TGTGCCAGTAGTCGGTCAGGGGGACCGTCGACGCAGTTCTTC | CASSRSGGPSTQFF
TRBJ1-5 | TRBV5-6 | once | NA | TGTGCCAGCAGCTCGTATCAGGGTCTTAATCAGCCCCAGCATTTT | CASSSYQGLNQPQHF
TRBJ2-3 | TRBV15 | NA | TRBD2 | TGTGCCACCAGTCCTCTAGCGGGAGTTCCGGATACGCAGTATTTT | CATSPLAGVPDTQYF
TRBJ2-7 | TRBV2 | NA | NA | TGTGCCAGCAGTGAAGACAGGGAATACTACGAGCAGTACTTC | CASSEDREYYEQYF
TRBJ2-1 | TRBV7-6 | NA | NA | TGTGCCAGCAGTCACGTAGTCGGGAACGCCTACAATGAGCAGTTCTTC | CASSHVVGNAYNEQFF
TRBJ1-2 | TRBV27 | NA | TRBD1 | TGTGCCAGCAGTTCGACCGACAGGGTCTGGGGCTACACCTTC | CASSSTDRVWGYTF
TRBJ1-5 | TRBV5-5 | NA | NA | TGTGCCAGCAGCGATGACAGGACCTATAGCAATCAGCCCCAGCATTTT | CASSDDRTYSNQPQHF
TRBJ1-1 | TRBV29-1 | NA | NA | TGCAGCGGGGGAGGGTCGAACACTGAAGCTTTCTTT | CSGGGSNTEAFF
TRBJ1-3 | TRBV18 | few | NA | TGTGCCAGCTCATCTACAGGGACCCTTGGAAACACCATATATTTT | CASSSTGTLGNTIYF
TRBJ2-1 | TRBV5-8 | NA | NA | TGTGCCAGCAGCTTGGCAGGATTCGAGCAGTTCTTC | CASSLAGFEQFF
TRBJ1-1 | TRBV4-2 | NA | NA | TGTGCCAGCAGCCAAGGGGCGAACACTGAAGCTTTCTTT | CASSQGANTEAFF
TRBJ2-4 | TRBV7-2 | NA | NA | TGTGCCAGCAGCTTAGCGGTAGCATCGGACATTCAGTACTTC | CASSLAVASDIQYF
TRBJ2-2 | TRBV6-5 | NA | NA | TGTGCCAGCAGTTACAATTCGGCCGGGGAGCTGTTTTTT | CASSYNSAGELFF
TRBJ1-2 | TRBV6-5 | NA | NA | TGTGCCAGCAGTTACTCGACGGGGTCTAACTATGGCTACACCTTC | CASSYSTGSNYGYTF
TRBJ2-1 | TRBV14 | few | TRBD1 | TGTGCCAGCAGCCAACCGGGACAGGATTACAATGAGCAGTTCTTC | CASSQPGQDYNEQFF
TRBJ2-7 | TRBV5-4 | NA | TRBD2 | TGTGCCAGCAGCGATCCGGGGACTAGCGGGAAGTGGGACGAGCAGTACTTC | CASSDPGTSGKWDEQYF
TRBJ2-2 | TRBV4-3 | few | NA | TGCGCCAGCAGCCTCGGACGGGGGACCGGGGAGCTGTTTTTT | CASSLGRGTGELFF
TRBJ2-5 | TRBV5-6 | NA | NA | TGTGCCAGCAGCTGGGACACCCTCCAAGAGACCCAGTACTTC | CASSWDTLQETQYF
TRBJ2-1 | TRBV7-9 | NA | NA | TGTGCCAGCAGCCGCTTCTACAGGGAAAACATCAATGAGCAGTTCTTC | CASSRFYRENINEQFF
TRBJ1-1 | TRBV25-1 | NA | NA | TGTGCCAGCAGTGAATCGGCAGGGGATGAAGCTTTCTTT | CASSESAGDEAFF
TRBJ2-6 | TRBV10-1 | NA | NA | TGCGCCAGCAGTGAAAGCGAGGGATCTGGGGCCAACGTCCTGACTTTC | CASSESEGSGANVLTF
TRBJ2-1 | TRBV27 | NA | TRBD2 | TGTGCCAGCAGTTTATCCCCGGGACTAGCAAACAATGAGCAGTTCTTC | CASSLSPGLANNEQFF
TRBJ2-5 | TRBV9 | NA | TRBD2 | TGTGCCAGCAGCGACCCACGGGACGGCGGACTAGCGGATCAAGAGACCCAGTACTTC | CASSDPRDGGLADQETQYF
TRBJ2-2 | TRBV9 | NA | TRBD2 | TGTGCCAGCAGCTCGACTAGCGCGGCGAACACCGGGGAGCTGTTTTTT | CASSSTSAANTGELFF
TRBJ1-5 | TRBV28 | NA | TRBD1 | TGTGCCAGCAGTTGGCAGGGGGCTTATCAGCCCCAGCATTTT | CASSWQGAYQPQHF
TRBJ1-1 | TRBV29-1 | NA | NA | TGCAGCGTATACAGTAACACTGAAGCTTTCTTT | CSVYSNTEAFF
TRBJ1-2 | TRBV5-6 | NA | NA | TGTGCCAGCAGCACCGGACACGAAGTTAACTATGGCTACACCTTC | CASSTGHEVNYGYTF
TRBJ2-2 | TRBV19 | NA | TRBD2 | TGTGCCAGTAGTGCCGGGACTAGCATCAACACCGGGGAGCTGTTTTTT | CASSAGTSINTGELFF
TRBJ2-1 | TRBV29-1 | NA | TRBD2 | TGCAGCGTTGGGACTAGCGGGAACTACAATGAGCAGTTCTTC | CSVGTSGNYNEQFF
TRBJ2-2 | TRBV7-9 | once | TRBD2 | TGTGCCAGCAGCTTTTATACTAGCGGGGCCACGAACACCGGGGAGCTGTTTTTT | CASSFYTSGATNTGELFF
TRBJ2-1 | TRBV28 | NA | TRBD2 | TGTGCCAGCAGTTTGGTGGGAGGGGATGAGCAGTTCTTC | CASSLVGGDEQFF
TRBJ2-5 | TRBV5-4 | NA | TRBD2 | TGTGCCAGCAGCCCATTAGCGGGAGGGGAGACCCAGTACTTC | CASSPLAGGETQYF
TRBJ2-2 | TRBV9 | NA | NA | TGTGCCAGCAGCGTAGTGGAGGGCTGGGGCACCGGGGAGCTGTTTTTT | CASSVVEGWGTGELFF
TRBJ2-1 | TRBV7-9 | NA | TRBD2 | TGTGCCAGCAGCCCGGGGCTAGCGGGGTCCTACAATGAGCAGTTCTTC | CASSPGLAGSYNEQFF
TRBJ1-1 | TRBV4-1 | NA | NA | TGCGCCAGCAGCCATGGGGACTATCCCCTTGGAGGCACTGAAGCTTTCTTT | CASSHGDYPLGGTEAFF
TRBJ2-7 | TRBV27 | NA | NA | TGTGCCAGCAGTTTCTCCCGGGGGATGGTCTCCTACGAGCAGTACTTC | CASSFSRGMVSYEQYF
TRBJ2-2 | TRBV9 | NA | TRBD1 | TGTGCCAGCAGCGTAAGTGACAGGGTCACCGGGGAGCTGTTTTTT | CASSVSDRVTGELFF
TRBJ1-1 | TRBV19 | NA | TRBD1 | TGTGCCAGTAGTTTGCACCCGGGACAGGGCACTGAAGCTTTCTTT | CASSLHPGQGTEAFF